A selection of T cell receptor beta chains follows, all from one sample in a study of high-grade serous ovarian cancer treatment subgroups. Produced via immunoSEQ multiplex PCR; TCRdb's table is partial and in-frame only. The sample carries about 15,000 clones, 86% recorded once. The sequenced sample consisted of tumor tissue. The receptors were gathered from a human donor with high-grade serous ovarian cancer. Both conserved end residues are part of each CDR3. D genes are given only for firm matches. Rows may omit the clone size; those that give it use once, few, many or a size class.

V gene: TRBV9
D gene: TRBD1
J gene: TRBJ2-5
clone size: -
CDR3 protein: CASSDRGQETQYF
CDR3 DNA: TGTGCCAGCAGCGACAGGGGACAAGAGACCCAGTACTTC

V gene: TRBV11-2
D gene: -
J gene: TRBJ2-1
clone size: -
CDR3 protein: CASSLASGSYNEQFF
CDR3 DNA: TGTGCCAGCAGCTTAGCCTCGGGATCGTACAATGAGCAGTTCTTC

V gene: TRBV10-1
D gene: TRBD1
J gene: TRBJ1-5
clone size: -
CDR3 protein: CASSESGQDFSNQPQHF
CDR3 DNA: TGCGCCAGCAGTGAGTCGGGACAGGACTTTAGCAATCAGCCCCAGCATTTT

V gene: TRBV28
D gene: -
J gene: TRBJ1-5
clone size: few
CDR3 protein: CASSQQLPNQPQHF
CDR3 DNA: TGTGCCAGCAGCCAACAGTTACCGAATCAGCCCCAGCATTTT

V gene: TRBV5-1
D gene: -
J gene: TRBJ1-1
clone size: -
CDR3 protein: CASSLTVGQLNTEAFF
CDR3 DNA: TGCGCCAGCAGCCTGACGGTGGGGCAGCTGAACACTGAAGCTTTCTTT

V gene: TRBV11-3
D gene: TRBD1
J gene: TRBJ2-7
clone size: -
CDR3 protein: CASSSAGGPFYEQYF
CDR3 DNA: TGTGCCAGCAGCTCCGCAGGGGGCCCTTTCTACGAGCAGTACTTC

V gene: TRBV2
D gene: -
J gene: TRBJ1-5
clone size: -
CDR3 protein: CASRGEEGQPQHF
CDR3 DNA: TGTGCCAGCAGGGGCGAGGAAGGGCAGCCCCAGCATTTT

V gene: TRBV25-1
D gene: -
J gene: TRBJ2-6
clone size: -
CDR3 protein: CASSDGRGAPGANVLTF
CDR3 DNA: TGTGCCAGCAGTGACGGCAGGGGCGCTCCTGGGGCCAACGTCCTGACTTTC

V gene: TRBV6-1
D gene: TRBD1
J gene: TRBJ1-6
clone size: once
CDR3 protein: CASSGLGQGNSPLHF
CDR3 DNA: TGTGCCAGCAGTGGCCTCGGACAGGGTAATTCACCCCTCCACTTT

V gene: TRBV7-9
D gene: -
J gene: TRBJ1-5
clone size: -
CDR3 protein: CASSPDSNLDNQPQHF
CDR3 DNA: TGCGCCAGCAGCCCCGACAGTAATTTGGACAATCAGCCCCAGCATTTT

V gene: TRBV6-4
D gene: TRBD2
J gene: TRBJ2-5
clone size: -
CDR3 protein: CASSDPGLAGRGPWYQETQYF
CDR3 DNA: TGTGCCAGCAGTGACCCGGGACTAGCGGGGAGGGGTCCCTGGTACCAAGAGACCCAGTACTTC

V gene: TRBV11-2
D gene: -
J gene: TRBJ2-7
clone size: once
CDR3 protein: CASSLEAPLSYEQYF
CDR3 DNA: TGTGCCAGCAGCTTAGAAGCTCCACTCTCCTACGAGCAGTACTTC

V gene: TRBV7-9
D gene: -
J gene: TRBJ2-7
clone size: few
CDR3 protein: CASSPPTGSYEQYF
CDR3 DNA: TGTGCCAGCAGCCCTCCTACGGGTTCCTACGAGCAGTACTTC

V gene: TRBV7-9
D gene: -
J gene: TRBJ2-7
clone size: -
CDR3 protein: CASSPTGPYEQYF
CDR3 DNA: TGTGCCAGCAGCCCCACAGGTCCCTACGAGCAGTACTTC

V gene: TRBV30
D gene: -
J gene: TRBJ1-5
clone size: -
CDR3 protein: CAWSQGQSLFRSNQPQHF
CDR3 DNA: TGTGCCTGGAGCCAAGGACAGTCTCTATTCCGTAGCAATCAGCCCCAGCATTTT

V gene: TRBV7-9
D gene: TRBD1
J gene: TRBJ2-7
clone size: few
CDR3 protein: CASSLASGTEYYEQYF
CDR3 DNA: TGTGCCAGCAGCTTAGCCTCCGGGACAGAGTACTACGAGCAGTACTTC

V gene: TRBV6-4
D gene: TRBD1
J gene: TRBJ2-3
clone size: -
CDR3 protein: CASSEAGGTDTQYF
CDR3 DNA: TGTGCCAGCAGTGAGGCAGGGGGAACAGATACGCAGTATTTT

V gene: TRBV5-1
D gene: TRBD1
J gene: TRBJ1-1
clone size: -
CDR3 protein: CASSSGTGNTEAFF
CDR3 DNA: TGCGCCAGCAGCTCCGGGACAGGAAACACTGAAGCTTTCTTT

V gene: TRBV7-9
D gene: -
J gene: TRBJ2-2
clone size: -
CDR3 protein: CASTIPGAYTGELFF
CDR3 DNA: TGTGCCAGCACCATTCCAGGGGCCTACACCGGGGAGCTGTTTTTT

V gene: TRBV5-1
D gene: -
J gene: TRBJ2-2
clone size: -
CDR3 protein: CASSGGASNTGELFF
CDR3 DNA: TGCGCCAGCAGCGGGGGGGCATCGAACACCGGGGAGCTGTTTTTT

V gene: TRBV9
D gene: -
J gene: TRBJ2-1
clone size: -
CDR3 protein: CASSVPRTSLDEQFF
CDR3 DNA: TGTGCCAGCAGCGTCCCCAGGACTTCCTTGGATGAGCAGTTCTTC

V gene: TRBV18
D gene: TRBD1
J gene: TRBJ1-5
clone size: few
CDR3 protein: CASSQTGDSNQPQHF
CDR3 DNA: TGTGCCAGCTCCCAGACAGGGGATAGCAATCAGCCCCAGCATTTT

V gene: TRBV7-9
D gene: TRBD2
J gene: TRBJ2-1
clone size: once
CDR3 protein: CASSLASGAYNEQFF
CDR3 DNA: TGTGCCAGCAGCTTAGCCAGCGGGGCCTACAATGAGCAGTTCTTC

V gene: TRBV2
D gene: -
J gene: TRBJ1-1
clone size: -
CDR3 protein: CASSYDPRAEAFF
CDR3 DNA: TGTGCCAGCAGTTACGACCCCCGGGCTGAAGCTTTCTTT

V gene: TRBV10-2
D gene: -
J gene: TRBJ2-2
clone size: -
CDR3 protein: CASRAGPQTGELFF
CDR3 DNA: TGCGCCAGCAGGGCGGGGCCACAGACCGGGGAGCTGTTTTTT

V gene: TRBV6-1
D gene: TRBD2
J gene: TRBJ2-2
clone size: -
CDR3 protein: CASSAPAGGNTGELFF
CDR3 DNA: TGTGCCAGCAGTGCTCCAGCGGGGGGAAACACCGGGGAGCTGTTTTTT

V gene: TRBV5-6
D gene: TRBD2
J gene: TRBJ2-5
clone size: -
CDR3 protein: CASSLGLAVETQYF
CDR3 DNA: TGTGCCAGCAGCTTGGGACTAGCTGTAGAGACCCAGTACTTC

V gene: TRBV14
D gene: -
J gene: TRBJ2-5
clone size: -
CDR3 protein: CASSQRVKEETQYF
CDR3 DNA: TGTGCCAGCAGCCAAAGGGTGAAGGAAGAGACCCAGTACTTC

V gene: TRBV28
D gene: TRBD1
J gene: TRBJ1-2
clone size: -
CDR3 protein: CASSPARQGSGYTF
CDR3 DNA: TGTGCCAGCAGTCCCGCTCGACAGGGTAGCGGCTACACCTTC

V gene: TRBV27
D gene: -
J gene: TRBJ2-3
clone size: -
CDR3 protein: CASSLSRQPSTDTQYF
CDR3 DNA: TGTGCCAGCAGTTTATCGAGGCAACCTAGCACAGATACGCAGTATTTT

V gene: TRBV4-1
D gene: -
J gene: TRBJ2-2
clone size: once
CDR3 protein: CASSPIGVGTGELFF
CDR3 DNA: TGCGCCAGCAGCCCTATAGGGGTGGGAACCGGGGAGCTGTTTTTT

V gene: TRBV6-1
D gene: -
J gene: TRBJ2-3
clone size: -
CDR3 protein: CASSGFIAPDTQYF
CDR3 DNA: TGTGCCAGCAGTGGGTTTATCGCGCCCGATACGCAGTATTTT

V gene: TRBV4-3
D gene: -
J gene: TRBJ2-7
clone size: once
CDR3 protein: CASSQNRAYEQYF
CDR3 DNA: TGCGCCAGCAGCCAGAACAGGGCCTACGAGCAGTACTTC